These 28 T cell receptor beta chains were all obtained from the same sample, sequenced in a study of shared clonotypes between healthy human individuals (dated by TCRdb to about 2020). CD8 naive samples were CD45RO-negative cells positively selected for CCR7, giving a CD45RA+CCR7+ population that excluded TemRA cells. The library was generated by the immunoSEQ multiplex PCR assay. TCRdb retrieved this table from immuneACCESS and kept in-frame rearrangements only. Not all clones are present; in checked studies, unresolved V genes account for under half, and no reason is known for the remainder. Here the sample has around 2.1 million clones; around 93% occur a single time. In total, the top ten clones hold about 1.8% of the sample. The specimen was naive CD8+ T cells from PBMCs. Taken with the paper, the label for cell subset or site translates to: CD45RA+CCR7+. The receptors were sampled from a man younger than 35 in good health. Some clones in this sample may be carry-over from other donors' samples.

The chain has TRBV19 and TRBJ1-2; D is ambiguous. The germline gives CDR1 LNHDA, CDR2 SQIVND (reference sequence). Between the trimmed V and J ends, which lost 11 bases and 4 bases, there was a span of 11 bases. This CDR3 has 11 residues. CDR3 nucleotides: TGTGCCTCCTGGGTCGGCTATGGCTACACCTTC. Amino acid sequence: CASWVGYGYTF.

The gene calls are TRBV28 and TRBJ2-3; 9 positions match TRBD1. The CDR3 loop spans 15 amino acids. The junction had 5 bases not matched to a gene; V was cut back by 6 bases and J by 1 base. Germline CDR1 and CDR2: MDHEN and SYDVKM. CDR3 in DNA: TGTGCCAGCAGAGACCGGGACAGGGGCACAGATACGCAGTATTTT. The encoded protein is CASRDRDRGTDTQYF.

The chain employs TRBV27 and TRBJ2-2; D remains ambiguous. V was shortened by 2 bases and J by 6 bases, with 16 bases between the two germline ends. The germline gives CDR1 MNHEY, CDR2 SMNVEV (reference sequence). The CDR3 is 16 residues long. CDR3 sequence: CASSLVAASIAGELFF. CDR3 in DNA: TGTGCCAGCAGTTTAGTTGCCGCCTCGATCGCCGGGGAGCTGTTTTTT.

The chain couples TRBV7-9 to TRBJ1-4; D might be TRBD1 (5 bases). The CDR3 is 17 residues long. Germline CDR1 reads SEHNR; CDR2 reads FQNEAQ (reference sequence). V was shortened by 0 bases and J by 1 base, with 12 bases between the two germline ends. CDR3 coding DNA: TGTGCCAGCAGCTTAGCTTTGGCAGGGCAAACTAATGAAAAACTGTTTTTT. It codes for CASSLALAGQTNEKLFF.

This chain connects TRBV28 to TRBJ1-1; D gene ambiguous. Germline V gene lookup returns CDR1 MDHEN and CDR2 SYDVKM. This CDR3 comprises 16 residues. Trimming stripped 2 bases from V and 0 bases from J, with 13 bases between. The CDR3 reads CASSLGGPGMNTEAFF. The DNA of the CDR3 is TGTGCCAGCAGTTTAGGCGGGCCCGGCATGAACACTGAAGCTTTCTTT.

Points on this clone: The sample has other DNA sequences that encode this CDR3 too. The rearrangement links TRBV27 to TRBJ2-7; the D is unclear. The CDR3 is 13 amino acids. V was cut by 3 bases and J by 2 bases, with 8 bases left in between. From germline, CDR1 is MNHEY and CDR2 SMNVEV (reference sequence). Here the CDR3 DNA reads TGTGCCAGCAGTTTTGGGCTAACCTACGAGCAGTACTTC. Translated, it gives CASSFGLTYEQYF.

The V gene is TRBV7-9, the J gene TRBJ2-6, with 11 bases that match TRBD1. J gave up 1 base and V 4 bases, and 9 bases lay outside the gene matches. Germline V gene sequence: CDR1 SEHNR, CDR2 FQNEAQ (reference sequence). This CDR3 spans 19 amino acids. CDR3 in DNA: TGTGCCAGCAGCTCCTCCAGAGGACAGGGGGCATCTGGGGCCAACGTCCTGACTTTC. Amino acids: CASSSSRGQGASGANVLTF.

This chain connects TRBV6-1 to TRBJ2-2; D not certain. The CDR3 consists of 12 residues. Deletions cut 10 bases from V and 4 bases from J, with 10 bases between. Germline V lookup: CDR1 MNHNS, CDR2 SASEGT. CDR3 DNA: TGTGCCACCCTTACTCGCACCGGGGAGCTGTTTTTT. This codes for CATLTRTGELFF.

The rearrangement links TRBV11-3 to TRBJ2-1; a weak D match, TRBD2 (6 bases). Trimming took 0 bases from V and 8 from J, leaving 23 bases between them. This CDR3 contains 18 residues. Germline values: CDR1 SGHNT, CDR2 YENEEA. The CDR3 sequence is CASSLDAGTEAGGDEQFF. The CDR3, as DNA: TGTGCCAGCAGCTTAGATGCCGGGACGGAAGCGGGCGGGGATGAGCAGTTCTTC.

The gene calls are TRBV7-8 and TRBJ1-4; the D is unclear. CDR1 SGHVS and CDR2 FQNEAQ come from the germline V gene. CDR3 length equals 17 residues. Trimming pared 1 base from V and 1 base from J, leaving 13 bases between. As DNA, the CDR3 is TGTGCCAGCAGCTTAGGAATTGGGGAGGGAACTAATGAAAAACTGTTTTTT. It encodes CASSLGIGEGTNEKLFF.

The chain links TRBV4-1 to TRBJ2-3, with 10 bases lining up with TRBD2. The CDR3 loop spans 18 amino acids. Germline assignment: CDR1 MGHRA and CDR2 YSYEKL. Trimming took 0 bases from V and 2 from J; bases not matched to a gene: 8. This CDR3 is CASSQDPRTSGLTDTQYF. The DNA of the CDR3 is TGCGCCAGCAGCCAAGATCCCAGGACTAGCGGCCTCACAGATACGCAGTATTTT.

The CDR3, as DNA: TGTGCCAGCAGCCAAACTACTAGCGCGAACTACAATGAGCAGTTCTTC. Translating it yields CASSQTTSANYNEQFF. The genes are TRBV4-2 and TRBJ2-1, with TRBD2 identical over 7 bases. This CDR3 spans 16 amino acids. The ends lost 2 bases at V and 3 bases at J; junction bases unmatched: 7. Per germline, CDR1 LGHNA and CDR2 YNFKEQ.

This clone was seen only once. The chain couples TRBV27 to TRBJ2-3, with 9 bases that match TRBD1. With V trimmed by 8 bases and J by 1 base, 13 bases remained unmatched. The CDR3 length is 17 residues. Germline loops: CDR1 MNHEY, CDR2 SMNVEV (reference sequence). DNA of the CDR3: TGTGCCAGCGGGGACAGGGCCCGCATCGGGGGCACAGATACGCAGTATTTT. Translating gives CASGDRARIGGTDTQYF.

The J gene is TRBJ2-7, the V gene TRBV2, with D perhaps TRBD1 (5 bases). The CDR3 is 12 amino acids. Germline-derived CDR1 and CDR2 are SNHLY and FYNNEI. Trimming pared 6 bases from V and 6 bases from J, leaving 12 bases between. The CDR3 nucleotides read TGTGCCAGCAGGAAGGGGTCTTTCGAGCAGTACTTC. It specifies CASRKGSFEQYF.

The CDR3 loop is CASSEPRTGFAEAFF. The CDR3 nucleotides are TGCGCCAGCAGTGAGCCCCGGACAGGGTTCGCTGAAGCTTTCTTT. The J gene is TRBJ1-1, the V gene TRBV10-2, with 8 bases matching TRBD1. Germline-derived CDR1 and CDR2 are WSHSY and SAAADI. The CDR3 length is 15 residues. V was pared by 2 bases and J by 6 bases, with 8 bases of the junction left unmatched.

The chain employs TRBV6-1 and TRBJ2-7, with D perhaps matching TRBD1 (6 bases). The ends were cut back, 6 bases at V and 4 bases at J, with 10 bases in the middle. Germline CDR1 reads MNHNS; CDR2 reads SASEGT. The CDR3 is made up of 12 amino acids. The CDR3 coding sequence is TGTGCCAGCAGACAGACAGGTTACGAGCAGTACTTC. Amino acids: CASRQTGYEQYF.

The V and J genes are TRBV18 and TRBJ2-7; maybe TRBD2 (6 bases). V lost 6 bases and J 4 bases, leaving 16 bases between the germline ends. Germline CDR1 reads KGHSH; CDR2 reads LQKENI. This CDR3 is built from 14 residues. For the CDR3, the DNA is TGTGCCAGCTCCTCACCCTTTAGCGGTTACGAGCAGTACTTC. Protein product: CASSSPFSGYEQYF.

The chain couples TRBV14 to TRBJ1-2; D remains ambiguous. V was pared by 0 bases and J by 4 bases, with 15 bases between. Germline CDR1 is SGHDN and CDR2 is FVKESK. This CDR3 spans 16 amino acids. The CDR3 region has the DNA TGTGCCAGCAGCCAAGAGAGCTTGGCACCCACCTATGGCTACACCTTC. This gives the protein CASSQESLAPTYGYTF. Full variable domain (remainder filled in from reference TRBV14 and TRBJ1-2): EAGVTQFPSHSVIEKGQTVTLRCDPISGHDNLYWYRRVMGKEIKFLLHFVKESKQDESGMPNNRFLAERTGGTYSTLKVQPAELEDSGVYFCASSQESLAPTYGYTFGSGTRLTVV.

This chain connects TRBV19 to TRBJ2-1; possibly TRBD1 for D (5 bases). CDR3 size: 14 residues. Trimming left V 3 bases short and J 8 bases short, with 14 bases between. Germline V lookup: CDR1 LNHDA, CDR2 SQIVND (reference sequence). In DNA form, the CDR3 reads TGTGCCAGTAGTATTGGGGCCTCCTCAGATGAGCAGTTCTTC. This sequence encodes CASSIGASSDEQFF.

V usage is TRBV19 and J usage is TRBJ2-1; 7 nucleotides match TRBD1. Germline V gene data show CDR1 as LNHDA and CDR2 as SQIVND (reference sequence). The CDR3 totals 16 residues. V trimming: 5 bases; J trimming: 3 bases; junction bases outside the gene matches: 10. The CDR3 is CASSGERDSYYNEQFF. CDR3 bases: TGTGCCAGTAGTGGGGAAAGGGACAGCTACTACAATGAGCAGTTCTTC.

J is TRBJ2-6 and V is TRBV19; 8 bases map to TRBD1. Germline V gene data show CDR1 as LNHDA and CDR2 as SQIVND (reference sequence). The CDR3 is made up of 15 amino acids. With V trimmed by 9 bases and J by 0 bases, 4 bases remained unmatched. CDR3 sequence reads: CASGQGRSGANVLTF. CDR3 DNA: TGTGCCAGCGGACAGGGCCGCTCTGGGGCCAACGTCCTGACTTTC.

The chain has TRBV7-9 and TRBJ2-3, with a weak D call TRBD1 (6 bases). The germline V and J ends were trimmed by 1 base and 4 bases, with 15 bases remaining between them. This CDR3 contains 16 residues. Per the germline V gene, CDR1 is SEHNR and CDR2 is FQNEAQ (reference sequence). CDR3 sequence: CASSLEGVQGPDTQYF. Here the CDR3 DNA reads TGTGCCAGCAGCTTAGAGGGGGTCCAGGGGCCAGATACGCAGTATTTT. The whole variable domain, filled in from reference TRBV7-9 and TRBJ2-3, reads DTGVSQNPRHKITKRGQNVTFRCDPISEHNRLYWYRQTLGQGPEFLTYFQNEAQLEKSRLLSDRFSAERPKGSFSTLEIQRTEQGDSAMYLCASSLEGVQGPDTQYFGPGTRLTVL.

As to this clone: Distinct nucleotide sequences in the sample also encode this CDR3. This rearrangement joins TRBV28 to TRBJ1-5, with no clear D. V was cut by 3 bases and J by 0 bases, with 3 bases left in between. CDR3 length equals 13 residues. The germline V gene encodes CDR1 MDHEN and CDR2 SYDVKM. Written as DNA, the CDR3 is TGTGCCAGCAGTTTTTCTAGCAATCAGCCCCAGCATTTT. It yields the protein CASSFSSNQPQHF.

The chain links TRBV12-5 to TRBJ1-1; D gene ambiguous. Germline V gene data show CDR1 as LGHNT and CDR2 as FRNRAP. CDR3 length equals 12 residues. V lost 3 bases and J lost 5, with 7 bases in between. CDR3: CASGFTRTEAFF. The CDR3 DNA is TGTGCTAGTGGTTTCACCCGTACTGAAGCTTTCTTT.

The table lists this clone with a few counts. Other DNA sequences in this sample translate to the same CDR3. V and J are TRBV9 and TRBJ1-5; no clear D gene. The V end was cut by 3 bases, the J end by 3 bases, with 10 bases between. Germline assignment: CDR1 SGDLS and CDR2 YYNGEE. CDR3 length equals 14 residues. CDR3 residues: CASSADGLNQPQHF. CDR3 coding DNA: TGTGCCAGCAGCGCGGACGGACTCAATCAGCCCCAGCATTTT.

The CDR3 DNA sequence: TGCGCCAGCACGGACTCCCCGAACACCGGGGAGCTGTTTTTT. Its translation is CASTDSPNTGELFF. The chain is built from TRBV10-1 and TRBJ2-2; a weak D match, TRBD2 (5 bases). Trimming shortened V by 7 bases and J by 0 bases, and 9 bases separated the two germline ends. The CDR3 runs to 14 residues. The germline V gene encodes CDR1 WNHNN and CDR2 SYGVQD (reference sequence).

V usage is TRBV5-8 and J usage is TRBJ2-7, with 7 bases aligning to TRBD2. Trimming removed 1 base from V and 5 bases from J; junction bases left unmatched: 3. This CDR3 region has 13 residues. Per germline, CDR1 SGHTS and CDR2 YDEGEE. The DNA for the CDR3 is TGTGCCAGCAGCTTGCCGGGGAGGGACGAGCAGTACTTC. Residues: CASSLPGRDEQYF.

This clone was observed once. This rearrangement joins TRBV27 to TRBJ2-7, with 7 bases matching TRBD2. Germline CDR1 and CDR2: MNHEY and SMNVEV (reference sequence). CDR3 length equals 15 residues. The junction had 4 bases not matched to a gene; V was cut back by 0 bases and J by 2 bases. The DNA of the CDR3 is TGTGCCAGCAGTTTATCGAAGGGACTACCCTACGAGCAGTACTTC. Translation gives CASSLSKGLPYEQYF.